This TCR beta chain was found in a study of Graves' ophthalmopathy and Graves' hyperthyroidism. CDR1 and CDR2 (germline): SGHRS, YFSETQ. This CDR3 spans 14 amino acids. This clonotype was seen a single time. Its antigen is currently unknown. A much larger clone differs by one base, so this may be a read error. Transcripts of RNA were the source for amplifying TCR beta CDR3 regions. HTBI-primed RT-PCR formed the first round, and a multiplex PCR formed the second. MiXCR, applied by TCRdb to the multiplex PCR reads, yields one record per CDR3 protein. The sample includes under 350,000 distinct CDR3 sequences, 15% to 20% of them seen just once. PBMCs came from approximately 9.6 ml of fresh peripheral blood. The study's findings and limits: Blood repertoires reportedly contained most expanded thyroid clonotypes above 0.001 frequency. For separating ophthalmopathy from stable hyperthyroidism, a 13-signature model gave 85% to 90% sensitivity and 65% to 82% specificity.

The material sequenced was peripheral blood. The receptor was isolated from an adult man with Graves' ophthalmopathy. The chain joins TRBV5-1 to TRBJ1-1, with 7 bases matching TRBD1. The CDR3, as DNA: TGCGCCAGCAGCTCCGTCACAGGGGACACTGAAGCTTGCTTT. This gives the protein CASSSVTGDTEACF.